These 21 T cell receptor beta chains share one sample of origin, sequenced in a study of shared clonotypes between healthy human individuals. TCRdb's table, derived via immunoSEQ multiplex PCR, lists solely in-frame clones and lacks some. The sample carries roughly 2,000,000 clones, roughly 93% recorded once. Cells designated naive CD8 were CD45RO-negative and were positively selected for CCR7, with terminally differentiated effector memory CD45RA+ cells excluded. Sequencing was done on a sample of naive CD8+ T cells from PBMCs. The source of these receptors is a young man in good health. Some clones in this sample may be carry-over from other donors' samples.

V and J are TRBV2 and TRBJ2-1; 12 bases agree with TRBD2. Germline trimming cut 0 bases from V and 4 bases from J; bases unmatched to any gene: 4. This CDR3 is built from 17 residues. Germline-derived CDR1 and CDR2 are SNHLY and FYNNEI. The CDR3 loop is CASSEAASGRVYNEQFF. The CDR3 DNA follows: TGTGCCAGCAGTGAAGCGGCTAGCGGGAGGGTTTACAATGAGCAGTTCTTC.

Worth noting for this clone: The sample carries other DNA sequences with the same CDR3. V gene TRBV9 combines with J gene TRBJ2-5, with D perhaps TRBD1 or TRBD2 (5 bases each). Per germline, CDR1 SGDLS and CDR2 YYNGEE. This CDR3 is built from 13 residues. V dropped 0 bases and J dropped 4 bases, with 7 bases sitting between them. The CDR3 reads CASSVGGRETQYF. The CDR3 coding sequence is TGTGCCAGCAGCGTAGGGGGACGAGAGACCCAGTACTTC.

This clone was found once. The chain links TRBV5-4 to TRBJ1-2; no clear D. The CDR3 length is 13 residues. The V and J ends lost 0 bases and 8 bases respectively, with 11 bases between them. The V gene's germline CDR1 is SGHNT and CDR2 YYREEE (reference sequence). CDR3 sequence: CASSLAVVGGYTF. The CDR3 region has the DNA TGTGCCAGCAGCTTGGCGGTCGTTGGAGGCTACACCTTC.

Here the CDR3 reads CATSRDLLTGGSYEQYF. CDR3 DNA sequence: TGTGCCACCAGCAGAGATTTATTGACAGGGGGCTCCTACGAGCAGTACTTC. The chain carries TRBV15 and TRBJ2-7; TRBD1 agrees at 9 bases. Germline V gene lookup returns CDR1 LNHNV and CDR2 YYDKDF (reference sequence). Unmatched junction bases numbered 6, after V lost 0 bases and J lost 0 bases. The CDR3 contains 17 residues.

The chain recombines TRBV28 with TRBJ2-3; 14 bases are a match to TRBD2. V trimming: 6 bases; J trimming: 4 bases; junction bases outside the gene matches: 9. The CDR3 is made up of 17 amino acids. Per the germline V gene, CDR1 is MDHEN and CDR2 is SYDVKM. The CDR3 DNA is TGTGCCAGCAGCGGACTAGCGGGAGGATGGACCTCAGATACGCAGTATTTT. It encodes CASSGLAGGWTSDTQYF.

The chain joins TRBV28 to TRBJ1-1, with a tentative D call TRBD1 (6 bases). The germline CDR1 and CDR2 sequences are MDHEN and SYDVKM. The V and J ends lost 3 bases and 2 bases respectively, with 10 bases between them. The CDR3 contains 14 residues. The CDR3: CASSFQDSNTEAFF. CDR3 nucleotide sequence: TGTGCCAGCAGTTTCCAGGACAGCAACACTGAAGCTTTCTTT.

This chain connects TRBV7-9 to TRBJ2-7; maybe TRBD1 (6 bases). V was pared by 5 bases and J by 4 bases, with 15 bases between. The CDR3 loop spans 14 amino acids. Germline values: CDR1 SEHNR, CDR2 FQNEAQ (reference sequence). CDR3 residues: CASSGTPDEYEQYF. The CDR3 DNA is TGTGCCAGCAGCGGGACACCAGATGAGTACGAGCAGTACTTC.

The V gene is TRBV5-1, the J gene TRBJ2-2; D could derive from TRBD1 or TRBD2 (5 bases each). Trimming removed 8 bases from V and 3 bases from J, with 17 bases in between. The CDR3 runs 15 residues. Germline loops: CDR1 SGHRS, CDR2 YFSETQ. The CDR3 DNA follows: TGCGCCAGTCGGGTGGGACCTTGGGACACCGGGGAGCTGTTTTTT. Its protein is CASRVGPWDTGELFF.

The chain couples TRBV5-6 to TRBJ2-1; D is perhaps TRBD2 (6 bases). V shed 4 bases and J shed 9 bases, with 11 bases lying between them. Germline V gives CDR1 SGHDT, CDR2 YYEEEE. CDR3 size: 12 residues. The DNA of the CDR3 is TGTGCCAGCAGCCTCGGGGACTTTGAGCAGTTCTTC. Translating it yields CASSLGDFEQFF. Complete variable domain (other parts from reference TRBV5-6 and TRBJ2-1): DAGVTQSPTHLIKTRGQQVTLRCSPKSGHDTVSWYQQALGQGPQFIFQYYEEEERQRGNFPDRFSGHQFPNYSSELNVNALLLGDSALYLCASSLGDFEQFFGPGTRLTVL.

This clone was observed once. The J gene is TRBJ2-6, the V gene TRBV5-1, with D perhaps matching TRBD1 (6 bases). Trimming removed 6 bases at V and 4 bases at J, with 23 bases between. The V gene's germline CDR1 is SGHRS and CDR2 YFSETQ. The CDR3 has 18 residues. CDR3 coding DNA: TGCGCCAGCACGCCTAGCAGGGGACCCTCATCAGGGGCCAACGTCCTGACTTTC. It codes for CASTPSRGPSSGANVLTF.

The chain has TRBV29-1 and TRBJ2-7; tentative D call: TRBD2 (6 bases). Germline assignment: CDR1 SQVTM and CDR2 ANQGSEA. V lost 6 bases and J lost 3, with 18 bases in between. This CDR3 has 14 amino acids. The CDR3 region has the DNA TGCAGCGTCGCCGGGGATAGCGGTTACTACGAGCAGTACTTC. Protein: CSVAGDSGYYEQYF.

V usage is TRBV28 and J usage is TRBJ1-1; TRBD1 agrees at 10 bases. V gave up 6 bases and J gave up 1 base; unmatched junction bases: 2. CDR3 size: 14 residues. Germline V gene sequence: CDR1 MDHEN, CDR2 SYDVKM. The CDR3 DNA reads TGTGCCAGCAGCCGGACAGGGGGGAACACTGAAGCTTTCTTT. The encoded protein is CASSRTGGNTEAFF.

This chain links TRBV4-2 with TRBJ1-5; 10 positions match TRBD1. V shed 1 base, J shed 6 bases, and the junction held 3 bases outside the gene matches. Germline V gives CDR1 LGHNA, CDR2 YNFKEQ. The CDR3 has 15 residues. CDR3 loop: CASSQGTGGTQPQHF. As DNA, the CDR3 is TGTGCCAGCAGCCAAGGGACAGGGGGGACTCAGCCCCAGCATTTT.

The rearrangement joins TRBV29-1 to TRBJ2-1, with 8 bases matching TRBD1. The CDR3 runs to 17 residues. J was trimmed by 4 bases and V by 5 bases; bases with no gene match: 16. The germline V gene encodes CDR1 SQVTM and CDR2 ANQGSEA. Here the CDR3 reads CSVPGLPPGQVYNEQFF. CDR3 DNA sequence: TGCAGCGTTCCCGGCCTACCCCCGGGACAGGTATACAATGAGCAGTTCTTC.

This clone was seen only a few times. The chain combines TRBV7-9 with TRBJ2-7, with TRBD2 identical over 9 bases. The V gene's germline CDR1 is SEHNR and CDR2 FQNEAQ (reference sequence). The V gene end was trimmed by 5 bases and the J gene end by 7 bases; junction bases not matched to a gene: 9. The length of the CDR3 is 14 residues. This chain's CDR3 is CASSRREGVREQYF. As DNA, the CDR3 is TGTGCCAGCAGCCGGCGGGAGGGAGTGCGGGAGCAGTACTTC.

The chain couples TRBV4-3 to TRBJ2-1; 14 bases agree with TRBD2. The length of the CDR3 is 17 residues. Germline CDR1 reads LGHNA; CDR2 reads YSLEER. The V gene end was trimmed by 0 bases and the J gene end by 9 bases; junction bases not matched to a gene: 7. The DNA of the CDR3 is TGCGCCAGCAGCCAAGACCTGGGGACTAGCGGGAGCGGTGAGCAGTTCTTC. Encoded protein: CASSQDLGTSGSGEQFF.

J is TRBJ2-3 and V is TRBV5-5; D remains unclear. Per germline, CDR1 SGHKS and CDR2 YYEKEE (reference sequence). V was clipped by 2 bases and J by 4 bases, with 11 bases between them. The CDR3 has 14 amino acids. CDR3 sequence (DNA): TGTGCCAGCAGCTTAGGTGGTTTAGCAGATACGCAGTATTTT. Its translation is CASSLGGLADTQYF.

The rearrangement uses TRBV29-1 and TRBJ2-3; the match to TRBD2 covers 11 bases. The CDR3 has 18 amino acids. Germline trimming cut 2 bases from V and 8 bases from J; bases unmatched to any gene: 18. Germline CDR1 is SQVTM and CDR2 is ANQGSEA. CDR3 protein: CSVEIEDFSGRESVTQYF. The CDR3 DNA reads TGCAGCGTTGAAATCGAAGATTTTAGCGGGAGGGAAAGTGTTACGCAGTATTTT.

The chain carries TRBV9 and TRBJ1-1; D is possibly TRBD1 (6 bases). The V end was cut by 0 bases, the J end by 4 bases, with 16 bases between. CDR1 is SGDLS, CDR2 YYNGEE, per germline. The CDR3 has 16 amino acids. The CDR3 loop is CASSVDRNREATEAFF. Here the CDR3 DNA reads TGTGCCAGCAGCGTAGATAGGAACAGGGAGGCCACTGAAGCTTTCTTT.

The chain uses TRBV5-6 and TRBJ1-1; D gene unclear. This CDR3 spans 18 amino acids. The V and J ends lost 0 bases and 3 bases respectively, with 21 bases between them. Germline V gives CDR1 SGHDT, CDR2 YYEEEE. CDR3 protein: CASSLAIRGGGMDTEAFF. The CDR3 bases are TGTGCCAGCAGCTTGGCTATACGGGGAGGCGGGATGGACACTGAAGCTTTCTTT.

This chain links TRBV28 with TRBJ2-7, with D possibly TRBD2 on 6 matching bases. The CDR3 consists of 14 residues. CDR1 and CDR2 from the germline V gene are MDHEN and SYDVKM. V dropped 2 bases and J dropped 3 bases, with 11 bases sitting between them. The CDR3 reads CASSLAGGDYEQYF. DNA of the CDR3: TGTGCCAGCAGTTTAGCAGGCGGGGACTACGAGCAGTACTTC.